This T cell receptor (beta chain) was obtained from a study of blood T cell repertoires in COVID-19. CDR1 and CDR2 from the germline V gene are SGHAT and FQNNGV. The CDR3 sequence is 13 residues long. V lost 1 base and J 2 bases, leaving 5 bases between the germline ends. Data came from immunoSEQ multiplex PCR; TCRdb stores just in-frame clones and leaves some out. Of tens of thousands of clones listed, around 86% were seen once; the top ten hold less than 20%. The sequenced material came from peripheral blood. This receptor was obtained from a woman aged 80 or older with acute or convalescent COVID-19. This chain uses TRBV11-2 with TRBJ1-2; D is unresolved. DNA for the CDR3: TGTGCCAGCAGCTTAGCCAGAAACTATGGCTACACCTTC. Its protein product is CASSLARNYGYTF.